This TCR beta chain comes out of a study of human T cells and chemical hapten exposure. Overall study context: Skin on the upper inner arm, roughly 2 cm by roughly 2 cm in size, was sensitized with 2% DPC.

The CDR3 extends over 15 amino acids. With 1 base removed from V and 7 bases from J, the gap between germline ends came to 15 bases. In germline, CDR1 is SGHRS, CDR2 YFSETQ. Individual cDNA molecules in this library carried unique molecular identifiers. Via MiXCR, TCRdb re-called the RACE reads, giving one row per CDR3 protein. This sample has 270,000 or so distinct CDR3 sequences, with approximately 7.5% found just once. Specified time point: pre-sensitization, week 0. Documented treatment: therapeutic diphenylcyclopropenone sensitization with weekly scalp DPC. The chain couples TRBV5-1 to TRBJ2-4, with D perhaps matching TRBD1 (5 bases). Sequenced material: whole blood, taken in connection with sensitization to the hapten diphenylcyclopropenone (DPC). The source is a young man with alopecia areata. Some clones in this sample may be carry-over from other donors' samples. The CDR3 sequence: CASSLLVGAANIQYF. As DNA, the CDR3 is TGCGCCAGCAGCTTGCTTGTTGGGGCGGCGAACATTCAGTACTTC.